The T cell receptor beta chain described here comes from a study of blood T cell repertoires in COVID-19. Study summary: Nucleic acid was either cDNA or gDNA, and it came from T cells, B-cell-depleted T cells, or PBMCs.

The repertoire was sequenced with immunoSEQ multiplex PCR; TCRdb's copy has only in-frame clones and lacks some. The sample includes roughly 30,000 clones, over 75% seen only once; the top ten take 15% to 20%. The CDR3 loop spans 12 amino acids. V lost 6 bases, J lost 6 bases, and 12 bases lay in between. The receptor was isolated from a man aged 65 to 85 with active COVID-19. Material: peripheral blood. The rearrangement links TRBV12-3 or TRBV12-4 to TRBJ2-7; no reliable D call. The CDR3: CASSLGRGEQYF. The DNA of the CDR3 is TGTGCCAGCAGCCTAGGTCGCGGCGAGCAGTACTTC.